A single sample gave rise to the 23 T cell receptor beta chains below, sequenced in a study of cytomegalovirus exposure and HLA in healthy donors. PCR employed 60 Vbeta and 13 Jbeta primers. Assay used: immunoSEQ multiplex PCR; TCRdb lists only in-frame clones, some missing. The table lists approximately 90,000 clones, about 80% of them singletons. Sequencing was done on a sample of PBMCs. The receptors derive from a male donor in good health and CMV-seronegative.

The chain is built from TRBV19 and TRBJ1-1; D gene uncertain. The V and J ends lost 8 bases and 8 bases respectively, with 12 bases between them. The CDR3 is 11 residues long. Germline loops: CDR1 LNHDA, CDR2 SQIVND (reference sequence). Here the CDR3 reads CASQSWAEAFF. The CDR3 nucleotides read TGTGCCAGTCAGAGTTGGGCCGAAGCTTTCTTT.

This chain links TRBV4-3 with TRBJ2-2, with D unclear. Germline CDR1 is LGHNA and CDR2 is YSLEER. V shed 1 base and J shed 7 bases, with 16 bases lying between them. The CDR3 covers 16 residues. The CDR3 DNA reads TGCGCCAGCAGCCAAGGTCCTCCAGGCCCTAACGGGGAGCTGTTTTTT. It encodes CASSQGPPGPNGELFF.

The rearrangement uses TRBV28 and TRBJ2-1, with D possibly matching TRBD2 (10 bases). This CDR3 has 18 amino acids. Germline V gene sequence: CDR1 MDHEN, CDR2 SYDVKM. V was pared by 7 bases and J by 8 bases, with 30 bases between. Here the CDR3 DNA reads TGTGCCAGCACCTGGGACAGGGACTCTAGCGGGAGCTCAGATGAGCAGTTCTTC. Translation gives CASTWDRDSSGSSDEQFF.

The gene calls are TRBV11-3 and TRBJ2-5; 9 bases line up with TRBD2. The CDR3 extends over 14 amino acids. V lost 5 bases to trimming and J lost 2 bases; unmatched junction nucleotides: 3. CDR1 and CDR2 from the germline V gene are SGHNT and YENEEA. The CDR3 sequence: CASSPTSGQETQYF. The DNA for the CDR3 is TGTGCCAGCAGCCCGACTAGCGGACAAGAGACCCAGTACTTC.

The CDR3 DNA sequence: TGTGCCAGCCGGGACAGGGGGCCCAATGAGCAGTTCTTC. Its translation: CASRDRGPNEQFF. The rearrangement links TRBV19 to TRBJ2-1; 12 nucleotides match TRBD1. The CDR3 sequence is 13 residues long. Germline loops: CDR1 LNHDA, CDR2 SQIVND (reference sequence). Trimming removed 9 bases from V and 6 bases from J; junction bases left unmatched: 3. Based on the CDR3 plus reference TRBV19 and TRBJ2-1, the full variable domain is DGGITQSPKYLFRKEGQNVTLSCEQNLNHDAMYWYRQDPGQGLRLIYYSQIVNDFQKGDIAEGYSVSREKKESFPLTVTSAQKNPTAFYLCASRDRGPNEQFFGPGTRLTVL.

The V call is TRBV5-1, the J call TRBJ1-2, with D unclear. Germline-derived CDR1 and CDR2 are SGHRS and YFSETQ. Trimming cost V 0 bases and J 8 bases, with 20 bases left between them. This CDR3 is built from 16 residues. The CDR3 loop is CASSLGEQFYRRGYTF. CDR3 nucleotide sequence: TGCGCCAGCAGCTTGGGAGAGCAATTTTACCGCCGGGGCTACACCTTC.

This sequence joins TRBV19 and TRBJ1-5, with no clear D. Trimming took off 5 bases at V and 1 base at J, with 6 bases between the two ends. The CDR3 runs 13 residues. Germline CDR1 LNHDA, CDR2 SQIVND (reference sequence). In DNA form, the CDR3 reads TGTGCCAGTAGTGGGGAGAGCAATCAGCCCCAGCATTTT. It is translated as CASSGESNQPQHF.

V gene TRBV6-5 combines with J gene TRBJ1-2, with TRBD1 identical over 10 bases. CDR1 and CDR2 from the germline V gene are MNHEY and SVGAGI. This CDR3 comprises 14 residues. Trimming took 6 bases from V and 2 from J; bases not matched to a gene: 3. CDR3 protein: CASRRDRGNYGYTF. The CDR3 bases are TGTGCCAGCAGACGGGACAGGGGAAACTATGGCTACACCTTC.

V gene TRBV4-3 combines with J gene TRBJ1-2; a possible D gene is TRBD1 (5 bases). Trimming took 0 bases from V and 4 from J, leaving 18 bases between them. The CDR3 sequence is 17 residues long. The germline V gene encodes CDR1 LGHNA and CDR2 YSLEER. CDR3 residues: CASSQDLTGGRGYGYTF. CDR3 DNA: TGCGCCAGCAGCCAAGATCTGACGGGGGGAAGGGGCTATGGCTACACCTTC.

The chain recombines TRBV30 with TRBJ2-7; 8 bases map to TRBD1. Per germline, CDR1 GTSNPN and CDR2 SVGIG (reference sequence). This CDR3 comprises 13 residues. Trimming removed 5 bases from V and 4 bases from J; junction bases left unmatched: 7. Here the CDR3 reads CAWETGVLYEQYF. The CDR3 nucleotides are TGTGCCTGGGAGACAGGGGTGTTGTACGAGCAGTACTTC.

V usage is TRBV11-3 and J usage is TRBJ2-7, with TRBD1 matching over 10 bases. J lost 4 bases, V lost 5 bases, and 2 bases had no gene match. CDR1 is SGHNT, CDR2 YENEEA, per germline. This CDR3 region has 13 residues. The CDR3 protein is CASSRDRGYEQYF. The CDR3 DNA reads as TGTGCCAGCAGCCGGGACAGGGGATACGAGCAGTACTTC.

Notes on this clone: One end of the junction does not line up with germline, which may come from a read error. The V call is TRBV7-9, the J call TRBJ2-2; 10 bases align to TRBD1. The CDR3 runs 16 residues. Looked up from germline, CDR1 is SEHNR and CDR2 is FQNEAQ (reference sequence). In DNA form, the CDR3 reads TGTTCCAGCAGCCCCCGGGACAGGGGGAACACCGGGGAGCTGTTTTTT. It is translated as CSSSPRDRGNTGELFF.

The chain is built from TRBV4-1 and TRBJ1-1, with D uncertain. CDR3 length: 16 amino acids. Germline V CDR1 and CDR2: MGHRA, YSYEKL. Deletions cut 3 bases from V and 3 bases from J, with 17 bases between. The CDR3 DNA is TGCGCCAGCAGCCAGTTGGCTTACCACGGGGACACTGAAGCTTTCTTT. This sequence encodes CASSQLAYHGDTEAFF.

The chain carries TRBV6-1 and TRBJ1-1, with 7 bases aligning to TRBD1. CDR1 is MNHNS, CDR2 SASEGT, per germline. V was clipped by 8 bases and J by 6 bases; unmatched bases: 15. CDR3 size: 15 residues. The CDR3 DNA sequence: TGTGCCAGCGGGCGGGAATGGACAGGTATCGCTGAAGCTTTCTTT. Translating it yields CASGREWTGIAEAFF.

The chain couples TRBV28 to TRBJ1-4, with a tentative D call TRBD1 (6 bases). V was pared by 5 bases and J by 1 base, with 11 bases between. CDR3 length equals 15 residues. The germline CDR1 and CDR2 sequences are MDHEN and SYDVKM. The DNA for the CDR3 is TGTGCCAGCAGTACAGGGTACGGAACTAATGAAAAACTGTTTTTT. The encoded protein is CASSTGYGTNEKLFF.

This clone was counted a few times. V is TRBV6-4 and J is TRBJ2-2, with a tentative D call TRBD2 (5 bases). Germline V gives CDR1 MRHNA, CDR2 SNTAGT. The CDR3 is 15 amino acids. Trimming cost V 6 bases and J 5 bases, with 16 bases left between them. CDR3: CASSQTDYDTGELFF. The DNA of the CDR3 is TGTGCCAGCAGCCAGACCGACTATGATACCGGGGAGCTGTTTTTT.

This clone was seen a few times. The rearrangement uses TRBV4-3 and TRBJ1-2; D uncertain. V gave up 1 base and J gave up 5 bases, with 5 bases separating them. The CDR3 runs to 12 residues. CDR1 and CDR2 (germline): LGHNA, YSLEER. The CDR3 is CASSQGEYGYTF. The DNA for the CDR3 is TGCGCCAGCAGCCAAGGGGAGTATGGCTACACCTTC.

The chain recombines TRBV19 with TRBJ1-6; tentatively, D is TRBD1 (5 bases). The CDR3 consists of 14 residues. Germline V gives CDR1 LNHDA, CDR2 SQIVND (reference sequence). V lost 4 bases, J lost 9 bases, and 13 bases lay in between. CDR3 loop: CASSTALGGSPLHF. The DNA for the CDR3 is TGTGCCAGTAGTACCGCTTTGGGGGGTTCACCCCTCCACTTT.

The chain recombines TRBV9 with TRBJ2-1; D is possibly TRBD2 (6 bases). V was pared by 2 bases and J by 10 bases, with 16 bases between. Germline-derived CDR1 and CDR2 are SGDLS and YYNGEE. The CDR3 has 14 amino acids. CDR3 region: CASSVPSIGGEQFF. For the CDR3, the DNA is TGTGCCAGCAGCGTTCCCAGTATCGGAGGGGAGCAGTTCTTC. Full variable domain (missing parts from reference TRBV9 and TRBJ2-1): DSGVTQTPKHLITATGQRVTLRCSPRSGDLSVYWYQQSLDQGLQFLIQYYNGEERAKGNILERFSAQQFPDLHSELNLSSLELGDSALYFCASSVPSIGGEQFFGPGTRLTVL.

The J gene is TRBJ2-5, the V gene TRBV20-1, with D possibly matching TRBD2 (5 bases). The CDR3 runs to 11 residues. CDR1 is DFQATT, CDR2 SNEGSKA, per germline (reference sequence). CDR3 amino acids: CSKPRGETQYF. DNA for the CDR3: TGCAGCAAACCGAGAGGGGAGACCCAGTACTTC.

CDR3 DNA sequence: TGTGCCAGCACGCTTTTCGGGGGCAATCAGCCCCAGCATTTT. This gives the protein CASTLFGGNQPQHF. The V and J genes are TRBV28 and TRBJ1-5; D is ambiguous. The germline V gene has CDR1 MDHEN and CDR2 SYDVKM. The CDR3 sequence is 14 residues long. Between the trimmed V and J ends, which lost 7 bases and 2 bases, there was a span of 12 bases.

This chain links TRBV7-9 with TRBJ2-6; TRBD2 matches at 12 bases. V lost 6 bases and J lost 2; bases outside the gene matches: 8. This CDR3 has 18 residues. From germline, CDR1 is SEHNR and CDR2 FQNEAQ (reference sequence). CDR3 residues: CASRPRTSGDAGANVLTF. DNA of the CDR3: TGTGCCAGCAGGCCACGGACTAGCGGGGACGCTGGGGCCAACGTCCTGACTTTC.

This sequence joins TRBV5-8 and TRBJ2-1; no clear D. Trimming left V 0 bases short and J 0 bases short, with 7 bases between. Germline V gives CDR1 SGHTS, CDR2 YDEGEE. The CDR3 is 15 residues long. CDR3 loop: CASSLALASYNEQFF. The DNA for the CDR3 is TGTGCCAGCAGCTTGGCTTTAGCCTCCTACAATGAGCAGTTCTTC.